This TCR beta chain was identified during a study of T cell repertoires in cytomegalovirus infection. Study context: Recently identified HLA-C-restricted CMV epitopes were among the peptides used. Matching HLA type and CMV infection were both indicated by public TCR beta signatures. Study-level findings and limits: Dominant in the ex vivo response were TCR beta clonotypes restricted by HLA-C and specific for CMV. Summed public TCR beta family frequency identified CMV carriers bearing the relevant HLA.

The germline V and J ends were trimmed by 5 bases and 2 bases, with 17 bases remaining between them. From germline, CDR1 is SEHNR and CDR2 FQNEAQ (reference sequence). This CDR3 comprises 16 residues. Each CDR3 protein is one row after TCRdb ran MiXCR on the reads. This table has more than 65,000 distinct CDR3 sequences, under 55% appearing once. This clonotype was observed a few times. Its antigen remains unknown. The receptor's source is a human donor in good health (CMV status not recorded). Some clones in this sample may be carry-over from other donors' samples. V gene TRBV7-9 combines with J gene TRBJ2-3, with TRBD2 as a possible D gene (6 bases). Sequenced here: CD8+ T cells from cultured PBMCs, sampled from culture after CMV antigen stimulation. CDR3 residues: CASSPSLAELTDTQYF. In DNA form, the CDR3 reads TGTGCCAGCAGCCCTTCCTTAGCGGAACTCACAGATACGCAGTATTTT.